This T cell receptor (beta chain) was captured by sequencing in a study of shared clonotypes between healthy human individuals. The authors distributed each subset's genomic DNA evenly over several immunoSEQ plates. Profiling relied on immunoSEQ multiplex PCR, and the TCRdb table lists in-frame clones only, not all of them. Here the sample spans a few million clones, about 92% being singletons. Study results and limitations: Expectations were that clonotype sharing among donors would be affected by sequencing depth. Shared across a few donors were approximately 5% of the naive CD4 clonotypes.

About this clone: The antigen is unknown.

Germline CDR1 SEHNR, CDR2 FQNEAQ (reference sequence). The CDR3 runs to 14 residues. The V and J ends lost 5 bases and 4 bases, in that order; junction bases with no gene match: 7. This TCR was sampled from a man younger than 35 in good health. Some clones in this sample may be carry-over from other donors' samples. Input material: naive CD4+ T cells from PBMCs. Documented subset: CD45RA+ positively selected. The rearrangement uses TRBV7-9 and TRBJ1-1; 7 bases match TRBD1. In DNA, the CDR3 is TGTGCCAGCAGCCCCTCCAGGGGGGGCACTGAAGCTTTCTTT. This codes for CASSPSRGGTEAFF.